This T cell receptor (beta chain) was identified during a study of regulatory and conventional T cells in RAG deficiency. CDR3 length: 15 amino acids. The germline CDR1 and CDR2 sequences are SGHTA and FQGTGA. Trimming removed 3 bases from V and 4 bases from J; junction bases left unmatched: 3. The repertoire was sequenced with immunoSEQ multiplex PCR; TCRdb's copy has only in-frame clones and lacks some. The sample includes roughly 28,000 clones, nearly 95% of them seen just once. The sorted conventional CD4+ T cells were CD25-low and CD127-high, with genomic DNA sequenced. The same data also contributed to another study, on regulatory T cells. According to that study: The primer mix had 52 TRBV and 13 TRBJ primers.

The J gene is TRBJ2-5, the V gene TRBV7-3; 12 bases are a match to TRBD1. This TCR derives from a human donor in good health. The sequencing sample was made of CD25- CD4+ T cells sorted from blood. The CDR3 nucleotides are TGTGCCAGCAGCTTCTCGGGACAGGGGGCAGAGACCCAGTACTTC. It encodes CASSFSGQGAETQYF.